The clone carrying this T cell receptor (beta chain) was counted ten times or more. Its antigen is unknown. The entry originates in a study of HIV-infected children after antiretroviral therapy interruption. Unique molecular identifiers were included in an RNA-based 3' RACE TCR library. From the 3' RACE reads, TCRdb called clonotypes with MiXCR, one entry per CDR3 protein. Among some 51,000 distinct CDR3 sequences listed, 3.5% to 5% were seen once. The sample's treatment: PENTA 11 planned treatment interruption arm or continuous ART arm. Findings and caveats of the study: Naive CD4+ sequences overlapped less between time points once interruption began.

The clonotype was recovered from a pool of human donors with HIV. Sample: CD45RA+ CD4+ T cells from PBMCs, pooled from several time points, taken from a donor given antiretroviral therapy, either interrupted or continuous. Specified subset: naive CD4+ CD45RA+ CD45RO- T cells.

The DNA for the CDR3 is TGTGCCTGGAGTGTACTAATGGGGACAGATACGCAGTATTTT. Amino acid sequence: CAWSVLMGTDTQYF. The chain couples TRBV30 to TRBJ2-3; D not certain. With 0 bases removed from V and 3 bases from J, the gap between germline ends came to 10 bases. The germline gives CDR1 GTSNPN, CDR2 SVGIG (reference sequence). The CDR3 extends over 14 amino acids.